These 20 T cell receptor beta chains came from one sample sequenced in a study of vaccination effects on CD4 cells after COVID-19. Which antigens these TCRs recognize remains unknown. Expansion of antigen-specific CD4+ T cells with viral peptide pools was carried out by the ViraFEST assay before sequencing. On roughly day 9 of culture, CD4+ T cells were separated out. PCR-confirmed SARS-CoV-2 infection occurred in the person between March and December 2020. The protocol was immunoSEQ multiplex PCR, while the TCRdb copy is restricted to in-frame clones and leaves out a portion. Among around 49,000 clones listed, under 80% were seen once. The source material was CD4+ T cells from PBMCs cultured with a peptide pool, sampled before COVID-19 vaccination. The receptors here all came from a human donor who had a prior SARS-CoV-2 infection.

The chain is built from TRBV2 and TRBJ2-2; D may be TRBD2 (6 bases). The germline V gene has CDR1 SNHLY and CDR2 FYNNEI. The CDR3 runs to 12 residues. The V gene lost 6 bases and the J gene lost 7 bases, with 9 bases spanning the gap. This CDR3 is CASRRDGGELFF. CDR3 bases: TGTGCCAGCAGGCGGGACGGCGGGGAGCTGTTTTTT.

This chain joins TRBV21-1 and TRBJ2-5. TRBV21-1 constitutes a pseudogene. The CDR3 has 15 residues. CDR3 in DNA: TGTGCCAGCAGCAAGGGTATACGGGACCGCGTCGTGGAGTACTTC. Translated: CASSKGIRDRVVEYF.

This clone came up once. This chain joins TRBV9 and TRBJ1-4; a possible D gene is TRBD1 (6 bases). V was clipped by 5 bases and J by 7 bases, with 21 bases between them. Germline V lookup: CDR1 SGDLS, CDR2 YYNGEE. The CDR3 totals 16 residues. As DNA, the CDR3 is TGTGCCAGCAGTCCCCGGGGGCAGTTAATCGGTGAAAAACTGTTTTTT. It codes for CASSPRGQLIGEKLFF.

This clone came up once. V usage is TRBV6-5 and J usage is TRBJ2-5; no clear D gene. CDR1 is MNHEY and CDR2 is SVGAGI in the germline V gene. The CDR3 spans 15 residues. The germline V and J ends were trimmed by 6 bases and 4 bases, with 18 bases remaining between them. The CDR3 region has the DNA TGTGCCAGCAGCCAACTTCGTGATCCGTCAGAGACCCAGTACTTC. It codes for CASSQLRDPSETQYF.

This chain's CDR3 is CASRETGVRWNQPQHF. CDR3 sequence (DNA): TGTGCCAGCAGGGAAACAGGGGTACGATGGAATCAGCCCCAGCATTTT. The chain combines TRBV2 with TRBJ1-5; the match to TRBD1 covers 7 bases. With 6 bases clipped from V and 4 bases from J, the junction kept 12 bases outside the gene matches. CDR3 length: 16 residues. The germline V gene has CDR1 SNHLY and CDR2 FYNNEI. The whole variable domain, filled in from reference TRBV2 and TRBJ1-5, reads EPEVTQTPSHQVTQMGQEVILRCVPISNHLYFYWYRQILGQKVEFLVSFYNNEISEKSEIFDDQFSVERPDGSNFTLKIRSTKLEDSAMYFCASRETGVRWNQPQHFGDGTRLSIL.

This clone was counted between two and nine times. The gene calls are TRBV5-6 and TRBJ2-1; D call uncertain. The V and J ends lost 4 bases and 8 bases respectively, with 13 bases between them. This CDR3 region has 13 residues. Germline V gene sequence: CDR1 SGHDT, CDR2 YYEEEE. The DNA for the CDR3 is TGTGCCAGCAGCCTCCGCGGTCTTTATGAGCAGTTCTTC. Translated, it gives CASSLRGLYEQFF.

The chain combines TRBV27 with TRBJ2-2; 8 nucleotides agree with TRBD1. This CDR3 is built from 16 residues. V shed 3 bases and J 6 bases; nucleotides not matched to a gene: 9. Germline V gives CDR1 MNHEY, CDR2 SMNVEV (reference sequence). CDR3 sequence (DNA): TGTGCCAGCAGTTTGGACAGGGTACGGCGCCCCGGGGAGCTGTTTTTT. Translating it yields CASSLDRVRRPGELFF.

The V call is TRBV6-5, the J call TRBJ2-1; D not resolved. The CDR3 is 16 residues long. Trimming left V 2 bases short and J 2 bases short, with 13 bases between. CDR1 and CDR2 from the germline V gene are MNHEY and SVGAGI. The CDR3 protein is CASSYGWGSAYNEQFF. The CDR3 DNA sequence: TGTGCCAGCAGTTACGGGTGGGGTTCGGCCTACAATGAGCAGTTCTTC.

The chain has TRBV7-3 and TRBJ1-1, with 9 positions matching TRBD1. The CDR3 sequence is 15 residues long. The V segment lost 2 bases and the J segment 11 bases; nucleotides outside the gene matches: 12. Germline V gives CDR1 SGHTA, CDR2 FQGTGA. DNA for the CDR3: TGTGCCAGCAGCTTACGGGGGACAGGGTTAACTAAGGCTTTCTTT. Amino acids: CASSLRGTGLTKAFF.

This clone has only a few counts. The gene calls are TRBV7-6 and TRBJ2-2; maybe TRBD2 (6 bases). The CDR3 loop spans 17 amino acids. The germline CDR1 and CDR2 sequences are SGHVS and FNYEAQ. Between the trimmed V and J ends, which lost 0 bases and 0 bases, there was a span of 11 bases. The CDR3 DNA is TGTGCCAGCAGCTTAGCGAGGGCGGGGACGAACACCGGGGAGCTGTTTTTT. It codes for CASSLARAGTNTGELFF.

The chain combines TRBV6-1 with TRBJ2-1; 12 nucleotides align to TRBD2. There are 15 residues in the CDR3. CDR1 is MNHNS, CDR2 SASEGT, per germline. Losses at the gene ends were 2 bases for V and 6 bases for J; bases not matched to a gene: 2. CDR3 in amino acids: CASSELAGGPNEQFF. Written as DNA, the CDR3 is TGTGCCAGCAGTGAACTAGCGGGGGGGCCCAATGAGCAGTTCTTC.

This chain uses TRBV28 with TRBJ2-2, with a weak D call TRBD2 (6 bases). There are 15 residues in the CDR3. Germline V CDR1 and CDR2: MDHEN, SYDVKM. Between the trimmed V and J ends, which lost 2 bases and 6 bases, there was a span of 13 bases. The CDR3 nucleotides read TGTGCCAGCAGTTTAGGAGGGGATCTCGCCGGGGAGCTGTTTTTT. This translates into CASSLGGDLAGELFF.

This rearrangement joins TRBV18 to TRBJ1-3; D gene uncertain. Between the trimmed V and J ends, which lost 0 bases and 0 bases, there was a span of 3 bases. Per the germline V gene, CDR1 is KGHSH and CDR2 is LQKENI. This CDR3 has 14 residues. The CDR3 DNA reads TGTGCCAGCTCACCACCCGGCTCTGGAAACACCATATATTTT. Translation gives CASSPPGSGNTIYF.

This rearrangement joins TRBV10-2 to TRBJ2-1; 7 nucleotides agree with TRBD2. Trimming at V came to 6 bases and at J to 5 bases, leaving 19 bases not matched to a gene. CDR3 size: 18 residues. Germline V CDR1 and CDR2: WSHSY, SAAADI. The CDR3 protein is CASRAILGNSGSNNEQFF. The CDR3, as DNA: TGCGCCAGCAGGGCGATCCTCGGGAATAGCGGGTCTAACAATGAGCAGTTCTTC.

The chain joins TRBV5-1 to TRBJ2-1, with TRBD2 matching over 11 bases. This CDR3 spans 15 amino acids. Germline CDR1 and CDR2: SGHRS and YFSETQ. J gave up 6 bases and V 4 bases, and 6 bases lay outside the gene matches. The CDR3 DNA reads TGCGCCAGCAGCCAACTAGCGGGGGACCTCAATGAGCAGTTCTTC. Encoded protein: CASSQLAGDLNEQFF.

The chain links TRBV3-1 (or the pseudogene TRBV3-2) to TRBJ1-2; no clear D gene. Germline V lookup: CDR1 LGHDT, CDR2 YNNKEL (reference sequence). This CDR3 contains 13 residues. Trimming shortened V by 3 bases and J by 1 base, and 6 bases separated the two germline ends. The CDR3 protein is CASSQRVNYGYTF. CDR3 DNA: TGTGCCAGCAGCCAGCGAGTTAACTATGGCTACACCTTC.

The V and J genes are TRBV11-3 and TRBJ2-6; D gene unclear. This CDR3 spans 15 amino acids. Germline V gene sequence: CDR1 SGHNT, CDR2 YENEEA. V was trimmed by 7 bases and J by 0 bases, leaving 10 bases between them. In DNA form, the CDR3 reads TGTGCCAGCACCACGGCCCGCTCTGGGGCCAACGTCCTGACTTTC. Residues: CASTTARSGANVLTF.

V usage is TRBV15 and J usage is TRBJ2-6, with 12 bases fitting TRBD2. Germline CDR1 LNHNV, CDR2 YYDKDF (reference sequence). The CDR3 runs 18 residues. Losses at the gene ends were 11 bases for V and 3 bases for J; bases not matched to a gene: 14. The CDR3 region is CAAAGGLAGGLGANVLTF. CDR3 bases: TGTGCCGCTGCCGGGGGGCTAGCGGGGGGGCTTGGGGCCAACGTCCTGACTTTC.

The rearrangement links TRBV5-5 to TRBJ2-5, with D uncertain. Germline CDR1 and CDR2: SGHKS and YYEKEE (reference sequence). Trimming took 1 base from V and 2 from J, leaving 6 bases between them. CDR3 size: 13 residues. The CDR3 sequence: CASSLTIQETQYF. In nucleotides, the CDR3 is TGTGCCAGCAGCTTGACCATTCAAGAGACCCAGTACTTC. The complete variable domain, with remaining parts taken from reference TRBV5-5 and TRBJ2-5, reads DAGVTQSPTHLIKTRGQQVTLRCSPISGHKSVSWYQQVLGQGPQFIFQYYEKEERGRGNFPDRFSARQFPNYSSELNVNALLLGDSALYLCASSLTIQETQYFGPGTRLLVL.

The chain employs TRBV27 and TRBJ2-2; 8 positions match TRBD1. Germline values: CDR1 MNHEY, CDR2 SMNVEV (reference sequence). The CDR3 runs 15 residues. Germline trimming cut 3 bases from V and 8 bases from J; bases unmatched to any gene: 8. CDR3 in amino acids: CASSFDRGAYGELFF. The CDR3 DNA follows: TGTGCCAGCAGTTTCGACAGGGGAGCGTATGGGGAGCTGTTTTTT.